These T cell receptor beta chains were read from a single sample in a study of blood T cell repertoires in COVID-19. Profiling relied on immunoSEQ multiplex PCR, and the TCRdb table lists in-frame clones only, not all of them. Of just over 250,000 clones listed, over 80% are singletons. Sequenced input: peripheral blood. The receptors were sampled from a woman aged 70-85 years with COVID-19, enrolled during active disease. Each CDR3 is given with its conserved first and last residue. Each record gives: clone size, CDR3 length, J gene, V gene, D gene, CDR3 DNA, CDR3 protein. The D gene is left open where the match is weak. Clone size is given for some rows only: seen once, a few or many times, or a class if the clone is expanded.

>once|13|TRBJ1-6|TRBV28|TRBD1
TGTGCCACAACCGGGACAGGGGTTTCACCCCTCCACTTT
CATTGTGVSPLHF
>-|15|TRBJ2-3|TRBV6-2/TRBV6-3|TRBD2
TGTGCCAGCAGCCCGTCGGGACTAGCGGGGAATACGCAGTATTTT
CASSPSGLAGNTQYF
>-|15|TRBJ2-7|TRBV24-1|TRBD1
TGTGCCACCAGTGACCCCCGGACAGGGCACTACGAGCAGTACTTC
CATSDPRTGHYEQYF
>-|16|TRBJ1-5|TRBV28|TRBD1
TGTGCCAGCAGCCAAGTTTCAGGGGGCACGTATCAGCCCCAGCATTTT
CASSQVSGGTYQPQHF
>-|16|TRBJ2-4|TRBV5-6|TRBD2
TGTGCCAGCAGCTTGACTAGCGGGGGAGGCAAAAACATTCAGTACTTC
CASSLTSGGGKNIQYF
>-|12|TRBJ2-1|TRBV11-3|TRBD1
TGTGCCAGCAGCACCGACAGGGATGAGCAGTTCTTC
CASSTDRDEQFF
>-|17|TRBJ2-3|TRBV11-3|-
TGTGCCAGCAGCTTAGTAGCGGCGCTAGAGAACACAGATACGCAGTATTTT
CASSLVAALENTDTQYF
>-|11|TRBJ2-7|TRBV28|-
TGTGCCAGCAGTTTTAACTACGAGCAGTACTTC
CASSFNYEQYF
>-|13|TRBJ1-2|TRBV4-1|-
TGCGCCAGCAGCACCAGGGGTTACTATGGCTACACCTTC
CASSTRGYYGYTF
>-|13|TRBJ2-5|TRBV7-3|-
TGTGCCAGCAGCTTAGGGCTACAAGAGACCCAGTACTTC
CASSLGLQETQYF
>-|16|TRBJ2-3|TRBV7-8|TRBD2
TGTGCCAGCAGCTTAGCCGGGGCGGGAGAGGGCGATACGCAGTATTTT
CASSLAGAGEGDTQYF
>-|15|TRBJ2-1|TRBV12-5|TRBD2
TGTGCTAGTGGTCTAGCGGGAGGGGGCTACAATGAGCAGTTCTTC
CASGLAGGGYNEQFF
>-|14|TRBJ1-4|TRBV5-1|TRBD1
TGCGCCAGCAGCCTCCGGGACAGAAATGAAAAACTGTTTTTT
CASSLRDRNEKLFF
>-|15|TRBJ2-1|TRBV5-4|TRBD2
TGTGCCAGCAGCTCCCGGACTAGCGGGAGAAATGAGCAGTTCTTC
CASSSRTSGRNEQFF
>-|13|TRBJ2-3|TRBV6-5|-
TGTGCCAGCATAAGCGGACAGACAGATACGCAGTATTTT
CASISGQTDTQYF
>-|15|TRBJ1-1|TRBV18|TRBD1
TGTGCCAGCTCACGAATGACAGGGGGAGACACTGAAGCTTTCTTT
CASSRMTGGDTEAFF
>-|14|TRBJ2-5|TRBV27|-
TGTGCCAGCAGTCCGTGGCCCAAAAGGGGGACCCAGTACTTC
CASSPWPKRGTQYF
>-|15|TRBJ2-3|TRBV3-1/TRBV3-2|TRBD2
TGTGCCAGCAGCCAAGTGACACTAGCGGGAGATACGCAGTATTTT
CASSQVTLAGDTQYF